What follows are 32 T cell receptor beta chains derived from one specimen sequenced in a study of T cell clones after liver transplantation (dated by TCRdb to the late 2010s). To prepare the library, the immunoSEQ multiplex PCR assay was applied. Not all clones reach the TCRdb copy of this immuneACCESS table, which keeps in-frame sequences only. Checked studies attribute under half of the gap to unresolved V genes and leave the rest unexplained. The sample records around 43,000 clones, around 84% of which are singletons. Together, the top ten hold 2% to 2.5% of the sample. Specimen: CD4+ T cells from blood, collected 24 months after liver transplant. All receptors come from a human patient who received a liver transplant. After a transplant, some T cells may be the graft donor's own cells.

This clone was observed a handful of times. This chain joins TRBV7-8 and TRBJ1-1; weak D call: TRBD1 (5 bases). CDR3 length: 14 residues. Deletions cut 1 base from V and 7 bases from J, with 13 bases between. Germline V lookup: CDR1 SGHVS, CDR2 FQNEAQ. For the CDR3, the DNA is TGTGCCAGCAGCTTAGGGGGGGTACCTCTTGAAGCTTTCTTT. It codes for CASSLGGVPLEAFF.

This clone was seen only once. This sequence joins TRBV19 and TRBJ1-2, with 8 bases aligning to TRBD1. Germline lookup yields CDR1 LNHDA and CDR2 SQIVND (reference sequence). CDR3 size: 15 residues. Germline trimming cut 4 bases from V and 6 bases from J; bases unmatched to any gene: 10. In DNA, the CDR3 is TGTGCCAGTAGTACCTCCTCAGGGGGCCTTAATGGCTACACCTTC. This codes for CASSTSSGGLNGYTF.

V usage is TRBV18 and J usage is TRBJ2-5; D remains ambiguous. V was shortened by 3 bases and J by 0 bases, with 2 bases between the two germline ends. CDR1 and CDR2 (germline): KGHSH, LQKENI. The CDR3 is made up of 12 amino acids. CDR3 amino acids: CASSPNQETQYF. The CDR3, as DNA: TGTGCCAGCTCACCCAACCAAGAGACCCAGTACTTC.

The V call is TRBV9, the J call TRBJ2-1; TRBD2 aligns across 9 bases. J lost 10 bases, V lost 0 bases, and 14 bases had no gene match. The germline V gene encodes CDR1 SGDLS and CDR2 YYNGEE. This CDR3 is 17 amino acids long. Here the CDR3 reads CASSVASGLANFREQFF. DNA for the CDR3: TGTGCCAGCAGCGTAGCTTCTGGACTAGCGAATTTCCGGGAGCAGTTCTTC. The whole variable domain, filled in from reference TRBV9 and TRBJ2-1, reads DSGVTQTPKHLITATGQRVTLRCSPRSGDLSVYWYQQSLDQGLQFLIQYYNGEERAKGNILERFSAQQFPDLHSELNLSSLELGDSALYFCASSVASGLANFREQFFGPGTRLTVL.

This clone was observed once. The chain employs TRBV19 and TRBJ1-5; TRBD1 matches at 7 bases. Per germline, CDR1 LNHDA and CDR2 SQIVND (reference sequence). With V trimmed by 3 bases and J by 0 bases, 11 bases remained unmatched. CDR3 length: 18 residues. CDR3 sequence: CASSIETGSGISNQPQHF. CDR3 bases: TGTGCCAGTAGTATTGAGACAGGGTCAGGGATTAGCAATCAGCCCCAGCATTTT.

The genes are TRBV7-9 and TRBJ2-1; TRBD2 agrees at 7 bases. Losses at the gene ends were 3 bases for V and 6 bases for J; bases not matched to a gene: 11. Germline V gives CDR1 SEHNR, CDR2 FQNEAQ (reference sequence). CDR3 length: 16 amino acids. The CDR3 DNA reads as TGTGCCAGCAGCTTCGTCCCGGGACTACACTCCAATGAGCAGTTCTTC. This sequence encodes CASSFVPGLHSNEQFF.

The chain joins TRBV7-2 to TRBJ1-4; unclear D gene. The V end was cut by 3 bases, the J end by 5 bases, with 4 bases between. CDR3 length: 12 residues. The germline V gene encodes CDR1 SGHTA and CDR2 FQGNSA. The CDR3 nucleotides read TGTGCCAGCAGCTTTCCGAATGAAAAACTGTTTTTT. This codes for CASSFPNEKLFF.

This sequence joins TRBV6-1 and TRBJ1-5; D might be TRBD1 (5 bases). Germline V gene lookup returns CDR1 MNHNS and CDR2 SASEGT. The CDR3 runs 14 residues. V was shortened by 8 bases and J by 0 bases, with 11 bases between the two germline ends. The CDR3 here is CASVGVVSNQPQHF. Written as DNA, the CDR3 is TGTGCCAGCGTGGGGGTTGTTAGCAATCAGCCCCAGCATTTT.

J is TRBJ2-1 and V is TRBV5-6; no firm D call. V lost 3 bases to trimming and J lost 2 bases, with 12 bases between them. Germline lookup yields CDR1 SGHDT and CDR2 YYEEEE. The CDR3 consists of 15 residues. This chain's CDR3 is CASSSETTTYNEQFF. CDR3 DNA sequence: TGTGCCAGCAGCTCGGAGACGACAACCTACAATGAGCAGTTCTTC.

CDR3 sequence: CASSIRGTGELFF. CDR3 sequence (DNA): TGTGCCAGTAGTATCAGGGGTACCGGGGAGCTGTTTTTT. The gene calls are TRBV19 and TRBJ2-2; maybe TRBD1 (6 bases). Germline V gene data show CDR1 as LNHDA and CDR2 as SQIVND (reference sequence). Trimming pared 3 bases from V and 5 bases from J, leaving 7 bases between. CDR3 length: 13 amino acids.

The rearrangement links TRBV7-2 to TRBJ1-1, with a possible D match to TRBD1 (6 bases). The V end lost 2 bases, the J end lost 4 bases, and 20 bases lay between the germline ends. The CDR3 runs to 17 residues. CDR1 is SGHTA and CDR2 is FQGNSA in the germline V gene. CDR3 sequence (DNA): TGTGCCAGCAGCTTACTGGGGGCGTCGGGGGAGCTCACTGAAGCTTTCTTT. It yields the protein CASSLLGASGELTEAFF.

The chain couples TRBV7-9 to TRBJ2-1, with 12 bases that match TRBD2. The V gene end was trimmed by 2 bases and the J gene end by 8 bases; junction bases not matched to a gene: 13. The CDR3 totals 18 residues. Germline V gene sequence: CDR1 SEHNR, CDR2 FQNEAQ (reference sequence). The CDR3 sequence is CASSLPPRLAGVMDEQFF. CDR3 sequence (DNA): TGTGCCAGCAGCTTACCCCCACGACTAGCGGGAGTGATGGATGAGCAGTTCTTC.

The rearrangement uses TRBV29-1 and TRBJ1-1, with 8 bases lining up with TRBD1. The length of the CDR3 is 12 residues. Germline trimming cut 7 bases from V and 2 bases from J; bases unmatched to any gene: 3. CDR1 is SQVTM, CDR2 ANQGSEA, per germline. In DNA, the CDR3 is TGCAGCGCCGACAGGGGAAACACTGAAGCTTTCTTT. This translates into CSADRGNTEAFF.

In this sample, this clone turned up a few times. The V and J genes are TRBV9 and TRBJ1-4; D gene ambiguous. This CDR3 is 13 amino acids long. V lost 4 bases to trimming and J lost 5 bases, with 9 bases between them. CDR1 is SGDLS and CDR2 is YYNGEE in the germline V gene. The CDR3 DNA sequence: TGTGCCAGCAGCCCGGACGGAAATGAAAAACTGTTTTTT. Translation gives CASSPDGNEKLFF.

In this sample, this clone turned up once. The chain combines TRBV19 with TRBJ1-1, with TRBD1 as a possible D gene (6 bases). Trimming shortened V by 3 bases and J by 1 base, and 9 bases separated the two germline ends. The CDR3 is 14 residues long. Germline CDR1 LNHDA, CDR2 SQIVND (reference sequence). The CDR3 nucleotides read TGTGCCAGTAGTATCCAGGGGACGAACACTGAAGCTTTCTTT. Protein product: CASSIQGTNTEAFF.

The J gene is TRBJ1-2, the V gene TRBV5-4; 7 nucleotides match TRBD1. In germline, CDR1 is SGHNT, CDR2 YYREEE (reference sequence). Germline trimming cut 4 bases from V and 8 bases from J; bases unmatched to any gene: 8. The CDR3 length is 13 residues. CDR3 coding DNA: TGTGCCAGCAGCCTGACAGGGACTGGAGGCTACACCTTC. It translates to CASSLTGTGGYTF.

The gene calls are TRBV7-2 and TRBJ2-7; D uncertain. Trimming shortened V by 5 bases and J by 6 bases, and 14 bases separated the two germline ends. This CDR3 comprises 13 residues. In germline, CDR1 is SGHTA, CDR2 FQGNSA. For the CDR3, the DNA is TGTGCCAGCAGCCCCCCGTGGCCCGGCGAGCAGTACTTC. Translating gives CASSPPWPGEQYF.

The chain links TRBV29-1 to TRBJ2-2; D perhaps matches TRBD2 (5 bases). In germline, CDR1 is SQVTM, CDR2 ANQGSEA. This CDR3 has 13 amino acids. Trimming left V 2 bases short and J 6 bases short, with 10 bases between. The chain's CDR3 is CSVERLAAGELFF. DNA of the CDR3: TGCAGCGTTGAAAGGCTAGCCGCCGGGGAGCTGTTTTTT.

In its sample, this clone was seen a few times. The chain is built from TRBV12-5 and TRBJ1-3; no reliable D call. Germline CDR1 reads LGHNT; CDR2 reads FRNRAP. V dropped 0 bases and J dropped 0 bases, with 18 bases sitting between them. The CDR3 loop spans 19 amino acids. CDR3 coding DNA: TGTGCTAGTGGTTTGGTAGCGGTAAAGCACCTGGGCTCTGGAAACACCATATATTTT. It is translated as CASGLVAVKHLGSGNTIYF.

This chain uses TRBV11-2 with TRBJ2-7; D may match TRBD1 or TRBD2 (6 bases each). Per germline, CDR1 SGHAT and CDR2 FQNNGV. The V gene lost 1 base and the J gene lost 0 bases, with 10 bases spanning the gap. The CDR3 totals 15 residues. CDR3 DNA sequence: TGTGCCAGCAGCTTAGGGGGGGCGAGCTCCTACGAGCAGTACTTC. Translation gives CASSLGGASSYEQYF.

The chain has TRBV7-3 and TRBJ2-1; the D gene is possibly TRBD1 (6 bases). In germline, CDR1 is SGHTA, CDR2 FQGTGA. Trimming removed 5 bases at V and 7 bases at J, with 24 bases between. This CDR3 comprises 17 residues. CDR3 sequence reads: CASSPGSGAGTSNEQFF. In DNA form, the CDR3 reads TGTGCCAGCAGCCCAGGTTCTGGGGCAGGGACATCAAATGAGCAGTTCTTC.

Here the CDR3 DNA reads TGCGCCAGCAGTGAACTATTGGATCAGCCCCAGCATTTT. Translating it yields CASSELLDQPQHF. V and J are TRBV10-2 and TRBJ1-5; D gene uncertain. CDR3 size: 13 residues. CDR1 is WSHSY, CDR2 SAAADI, per germline. Trimming shortened V by 3 bases and J by 5 bases, and 8 bases separated the two germline ends.

The V gene is TRBV7-3, the J gene TRBJ2-3; a possible D gene is TRBD2 (5 bases). The CDR3 runs 15 residues. Germline V lookup: CDR1 SGHTA, CDR2 FQGTGA. V was shortened by 1 base and J by 1 base, with 9 bases between the two germline ends. CDR3 sequence reads: CASSLRAEGTDTQYF. In nucleotides, the CDR3 is TGTGCCAGCAGCTTAAGGGCGGAGGGCACAGATACGCAGTATTTT.

The table lists this clone with a count of one. This chain joins TRBV15 and TRBJ2-7; the match to TRBD2 covers 7 bases. The CDR3 extends over 15 amino acids. Germline loops: CDR1 LNHNV, CDR2 YYDKDF (reference sequence). Trimming at V came to 0 bases and at J to 10 bases, leaving 12 bases not matched to a gene. CDR3 bases: TGTGCCACCAGCAGAGATCGGGCGGGAGAGCAAAAACAGTACTTC. Protein: CATSRDRAGEQKQYF.

The J gene is TRBJ2-3, the V gene TRBV14, with no clear D. V lost 6 bases and J lost 0, with 7 bases in between. This CDR3 region has 13 residues. Germline V gives CDR1 SGHDN, CDR2 FVKESK. The CDR3 DNA reads as TGTGCCAGCAGAAGAGCTAGCACAGATACGCAGTATTTT. Translating gives CASRRASTDTQYF.

The chain recombines TRBV2 with TRBJ2-2, with D tentatively TRBD1 (5 bases). V dropped 10 bases and J dropped 1 base, with 10 bases sitting between them. Germline-derived CDR1 and CDR2 are SNHLY and FYNNEI. The CDR3 is 13 amino acids. The CDR3 spells CATQTGNTGELFF. CDR3 coding DNA: TGTGCCACCCAAACAGGGAACACCGGGGAGCTGTTTTTT.

The genes are TRBV6-1 and TRBJ2-5, with 8 positions matching TRBD2. There are 14 residues in the CDR3. The germline V gene encodes CDR1 MNHNS and CDR2 SASEGT. The junction had 6 bases not matched to a gene; V was cut back by 4 bases and J by 5 bases. This chain's CDR3 is CASSGSGGGETQYF. The CDR3 DNA follows: TGTGCCAGCAGTGGAAGCGGGGGAGGGGAGACCCAGTACTTC.

The chain carries TRBV18 and TRBJ1-3; perhaps TRBD1 as D (6 bases). Per germline, CDR1 KGHSH and CDR2 LQKENI. Trimming took 3 bases from V and 2 from J, leaving 14 bases between them. CDR3 length equals 16 residues. CDR3 DNA: TGTGCCAGCTCACCTCAACGGACAGAAACTGGAAACACCATATATTTT. Protein product: CASSPQRTETGNTIYF.

In DNA, the CDR3 is TGTGCCAGCAGCCGGAGCACTGAAGCTTTCTTT. Protein: CASSRSTEAFF. The chain links TRBV5-6 to TRBJ1-1; D is unclear. The CDR3 is 11 residues long. Germline V gene sequence: CDR1 SGHDT, CDR2 YYEEEE. V dropped 4 bases and J dropped 4 bases, with 5 bases sitting between them.

This chain uses TRBV9 with TRBJ1-2; D perhaps matches TRBD1 (6 bases). The V end was cut by 4 bases, the J end by 7 bases, with 14 bases between. Germline V lookup: CDR1 SGDLS, CDR2 YYNGEE. There are 13 residues in the CDR3. The CDR3 bases are TGTGCCAGCAGCTCCACAGGGCTCGGTGGCTACACCTTC. Residues: CASSSTGLGGYTF.

J is TRBJ2-7 and V is TRBV5-4, with 7 bases lining up with TRBD2. CDR1 SGHNT and CDR2 YYREEE come from the germline V gene (reference sequence). With V trimmed by 3 bases and J by 3 bases, 0 bases remained unmatched. CDR3 length: 12 residues. The CDR3 coding sequence is TGTGCCAGCAGCTGGGGGGGCTACGAGCAGTACTTC. Its translation is CASSWGGYEQYF. The full variable domain, with the rest looked up from reference TRBV5-4 and TRBJ2-7, is ETGVTQSPTHLIKTRGQQVTLRCSSQSGHNTVSWYQQALGQGPQFIFQYYREEENGRGNFPPRFSGLQFPNYSSELNVNALELDDSALYLCASSWGGYEQYFGPGTRLTVT.

The CDR3 DNA reads as TGTGCCAGCAGCAAAGCGTTGGACAGGGGGAACCTTGGAAACACCATATATTTT. It translates to CASSKALDRGNLGNTIYF. J is TRBJ1-3 and V is TRBV21-1; TRBD1 is taken as the D call from the table, unchecked against the DNA. TRBV21-1 represents a pseudogene. The CDR3 contains 18 residues.